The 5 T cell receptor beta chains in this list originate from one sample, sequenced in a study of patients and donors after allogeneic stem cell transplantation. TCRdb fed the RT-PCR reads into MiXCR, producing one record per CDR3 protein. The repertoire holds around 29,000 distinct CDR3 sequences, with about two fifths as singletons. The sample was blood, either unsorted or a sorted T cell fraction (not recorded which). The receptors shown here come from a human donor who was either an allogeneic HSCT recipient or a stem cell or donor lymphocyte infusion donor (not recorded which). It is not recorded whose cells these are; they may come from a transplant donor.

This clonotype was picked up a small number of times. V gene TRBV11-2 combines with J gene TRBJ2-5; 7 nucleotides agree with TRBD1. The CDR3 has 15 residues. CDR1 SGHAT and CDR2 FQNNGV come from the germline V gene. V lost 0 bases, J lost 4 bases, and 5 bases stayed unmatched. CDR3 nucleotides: TGTGCCAGCAGCTTAGATCGGGCAGGGGGAGAGACCCAGTACTTC. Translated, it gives CASSLDRAGGETQYF.

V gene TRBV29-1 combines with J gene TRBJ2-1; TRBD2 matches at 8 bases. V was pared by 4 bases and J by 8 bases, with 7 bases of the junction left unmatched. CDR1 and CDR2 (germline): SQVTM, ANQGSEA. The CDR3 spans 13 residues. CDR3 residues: CSVGAGESDEQFF. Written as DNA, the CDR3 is TGCAGCGTTGGAGCGGGGGAGTCAGATGAGCAGTTCTTC.

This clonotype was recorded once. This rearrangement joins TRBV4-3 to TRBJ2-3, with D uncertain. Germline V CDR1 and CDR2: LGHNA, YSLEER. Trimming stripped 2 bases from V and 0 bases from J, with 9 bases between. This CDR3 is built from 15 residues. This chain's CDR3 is CASSQQATSTDTQYF. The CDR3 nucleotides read TGCGCCAGCAGCCAACAGGCCACTAGCACAGATACGCAGTATTTT.

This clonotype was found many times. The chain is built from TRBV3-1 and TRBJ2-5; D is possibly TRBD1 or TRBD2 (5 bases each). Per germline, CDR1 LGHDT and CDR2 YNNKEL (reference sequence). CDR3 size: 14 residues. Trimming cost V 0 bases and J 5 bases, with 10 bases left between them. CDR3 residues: CASSQEEEGETQYF. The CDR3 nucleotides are TGTGCCAGCAGCCAAGAGGAAGAGGGGGAGACCCAGTACTTC.

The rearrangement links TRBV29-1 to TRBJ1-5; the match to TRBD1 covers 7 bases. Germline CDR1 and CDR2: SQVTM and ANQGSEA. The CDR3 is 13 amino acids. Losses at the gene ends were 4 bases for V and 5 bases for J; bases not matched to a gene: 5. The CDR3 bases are TGCAGCGTTGTGATAACAGGGGATCAGCCCCAGCATTTT. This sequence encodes CSVVITGDQPQHF. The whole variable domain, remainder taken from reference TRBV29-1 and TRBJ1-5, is SAVISQKPSRDICQRGTSLTIQCQVDSQVTMMFWYRQQPGQSLTLIATANQGSEATYESGFVIDKFPISRPNLTFSTLTVSNMSPEDSSIYLCSVVITGDQPQHFGDGTRLSIL.